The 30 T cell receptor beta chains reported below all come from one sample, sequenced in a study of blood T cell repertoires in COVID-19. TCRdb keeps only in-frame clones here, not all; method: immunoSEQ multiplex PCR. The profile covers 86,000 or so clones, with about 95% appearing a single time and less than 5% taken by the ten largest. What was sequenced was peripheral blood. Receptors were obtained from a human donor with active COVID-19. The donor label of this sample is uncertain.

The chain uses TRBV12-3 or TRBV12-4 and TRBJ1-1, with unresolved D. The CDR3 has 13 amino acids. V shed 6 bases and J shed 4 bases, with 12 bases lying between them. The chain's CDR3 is CASSSTDTTEAFF. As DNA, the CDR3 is TGTGCCAGCAGCTCAACAGATACCACTGAAGCTTTCTTT.

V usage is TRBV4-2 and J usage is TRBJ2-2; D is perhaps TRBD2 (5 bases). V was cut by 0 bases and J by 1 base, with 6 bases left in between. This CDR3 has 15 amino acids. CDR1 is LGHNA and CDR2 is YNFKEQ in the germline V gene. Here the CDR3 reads CASSQDGENTGELFF. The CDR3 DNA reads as TGTGCCAGCAGCCAAGACGGGGAGAACACCGGGGAGCTGTTTTTT.

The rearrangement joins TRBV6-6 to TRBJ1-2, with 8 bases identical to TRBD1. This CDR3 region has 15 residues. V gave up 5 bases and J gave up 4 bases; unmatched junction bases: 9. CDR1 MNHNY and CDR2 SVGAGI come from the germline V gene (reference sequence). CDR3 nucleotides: TGTGCCAGCAGTCCCGGGACAGGCCTGACCTATGGCTACACCTTC. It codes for CASSPGTGLTYGYTF.

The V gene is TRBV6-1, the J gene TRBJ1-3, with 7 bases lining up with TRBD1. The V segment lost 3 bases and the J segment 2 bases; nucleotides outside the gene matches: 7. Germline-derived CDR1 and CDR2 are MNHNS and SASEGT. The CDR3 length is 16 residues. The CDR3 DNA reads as TGTGCCAGCAGTGACGGGACAGAAAGCCCTGGAAACACCATATATTTT. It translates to CASSDGTESPGNTIYF.

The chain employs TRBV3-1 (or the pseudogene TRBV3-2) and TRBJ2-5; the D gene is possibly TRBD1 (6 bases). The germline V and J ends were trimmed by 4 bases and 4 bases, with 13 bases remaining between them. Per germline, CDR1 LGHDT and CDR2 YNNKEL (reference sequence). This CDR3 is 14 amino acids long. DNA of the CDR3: TGTGCCAGCAGCCTTGGACAGCGGACAGAGACCCAGTACTTC. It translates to CASSLGQRTETQYF.

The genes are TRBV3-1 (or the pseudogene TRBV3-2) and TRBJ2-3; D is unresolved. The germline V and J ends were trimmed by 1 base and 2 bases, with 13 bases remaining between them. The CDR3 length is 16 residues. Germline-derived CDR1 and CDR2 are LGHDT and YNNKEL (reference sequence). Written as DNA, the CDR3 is TGTGCCAGCAGCCAAGCCGGCGGCCGGATCACAGATACGCAGTATTTT. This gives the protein CASSQAGGRITDTQYF.

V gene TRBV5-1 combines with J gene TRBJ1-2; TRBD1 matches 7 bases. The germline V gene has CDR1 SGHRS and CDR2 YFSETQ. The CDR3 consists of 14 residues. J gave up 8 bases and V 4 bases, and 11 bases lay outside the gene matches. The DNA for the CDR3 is TGCGCCAGCAGCCCCGACAGGGAACGTGGCGGCTACACCTTC. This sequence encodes CASSPDRERGGYTF.

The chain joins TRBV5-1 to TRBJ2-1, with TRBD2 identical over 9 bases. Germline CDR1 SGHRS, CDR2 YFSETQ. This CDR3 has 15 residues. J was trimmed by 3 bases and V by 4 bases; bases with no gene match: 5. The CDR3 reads CASSPSGRIYNEQFF. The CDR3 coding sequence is TGCGCCAGCAGCCCCAGCGGGAGGATCTACAATGAGCAGTTCTTC. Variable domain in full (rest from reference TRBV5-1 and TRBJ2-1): KAGVTQTPRYLIKTRGQQVTLSCSPISGHRSVSWYQQTPGQGLQFLFEYFSETQRNKGNFPGRFSGRQFSNSRSEMNVSTLELGDSALYLCASSPSGRIYNEQFFGPGTRLTVL.

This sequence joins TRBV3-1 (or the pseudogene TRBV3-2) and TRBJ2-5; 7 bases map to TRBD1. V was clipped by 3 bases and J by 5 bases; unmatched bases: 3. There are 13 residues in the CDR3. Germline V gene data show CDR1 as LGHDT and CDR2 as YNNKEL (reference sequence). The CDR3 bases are TGTGCCAGCAGCCACGACAGGGAGGAGACCCAGTACTTC. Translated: CASSHDREETQYF.

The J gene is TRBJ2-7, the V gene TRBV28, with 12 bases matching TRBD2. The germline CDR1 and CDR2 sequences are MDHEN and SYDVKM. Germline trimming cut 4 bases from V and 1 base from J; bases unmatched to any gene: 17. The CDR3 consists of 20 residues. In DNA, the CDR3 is TGTGCCAGCAGTTCTTCTCTTAGGACTAGCGGGAAAAGACATTCCTACGAGCAGTACTTC. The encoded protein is CASSSSLRTSGKRHSYEQYF.

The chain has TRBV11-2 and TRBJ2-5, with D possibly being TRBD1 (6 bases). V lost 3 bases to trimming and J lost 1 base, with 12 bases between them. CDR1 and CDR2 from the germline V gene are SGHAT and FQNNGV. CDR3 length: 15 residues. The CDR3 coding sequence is TGTGCCAGCAGCTTGAACAGGGCGATCCAAGAGACCCAGTACTTC. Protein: CASSLNRAIQETQYF.

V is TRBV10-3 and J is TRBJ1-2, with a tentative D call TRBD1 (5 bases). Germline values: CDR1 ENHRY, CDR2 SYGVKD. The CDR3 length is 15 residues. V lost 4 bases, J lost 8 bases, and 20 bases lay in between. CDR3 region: CAISGSRDSTSGYTF. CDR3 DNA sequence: TGTGCCATCAGTGGGTCACGGGACTCGACTAGCGGCTACACCTTC.

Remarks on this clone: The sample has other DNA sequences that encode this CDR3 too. The CDR3 spells CASSLVAGGETQYF. CDR3 bases: TGTGCCAGCAGCTTAGTTGCGGGTGGAGAGACCCAGTACTTC. V and J are TRBV7-9 and TRBJ2-5, with D tentatively TRBD2 (5 bases). CDR1 SEHNR and CDR2 FQNEAQ come from the germline V gene (reference sequence). This CDR3 region has 14 residues. V lost 1 base and J 4 bases, leaving 10 bases between the germline ends. Full variable domain (remainder filled in from reference TRBV7-9 and TRBJ2-5): DTGVSQNPRHKITKRGQNVTFRCDPISEHNRLYWYRQTLGQGPEFLTYFQNEAQLEKSRLLSDRFSAERPKGSFSTLEIQRTEQGDSAMYLCASSLVAGGETQYFGPGTRLLVL.

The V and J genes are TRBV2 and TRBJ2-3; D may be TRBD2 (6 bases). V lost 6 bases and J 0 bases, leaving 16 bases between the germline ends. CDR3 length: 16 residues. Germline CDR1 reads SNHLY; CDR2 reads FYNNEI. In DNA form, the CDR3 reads TGTGCCAGCAGGCGTGGGACCGGGACTAGCACAGATACGCAGTATTTT. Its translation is CASRRGTGTSTDTQYF.

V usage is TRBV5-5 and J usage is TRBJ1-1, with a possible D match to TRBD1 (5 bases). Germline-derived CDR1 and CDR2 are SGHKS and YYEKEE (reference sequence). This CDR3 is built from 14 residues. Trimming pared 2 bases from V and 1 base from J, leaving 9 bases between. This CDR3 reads CASSFTDRNTEAFF. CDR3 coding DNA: TGTGCCAGCAGCTTCACCGACAGGAACACTGAAGCTTTCTTT.

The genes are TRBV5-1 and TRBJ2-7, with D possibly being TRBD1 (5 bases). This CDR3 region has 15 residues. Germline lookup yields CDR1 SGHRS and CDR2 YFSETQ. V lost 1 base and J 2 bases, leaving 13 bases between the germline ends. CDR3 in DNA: TGCGCCAGCAGCTTGATATCGACAGTCACCTACGAGCAGTACTTC. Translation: CASSLISTVTYEQYF.

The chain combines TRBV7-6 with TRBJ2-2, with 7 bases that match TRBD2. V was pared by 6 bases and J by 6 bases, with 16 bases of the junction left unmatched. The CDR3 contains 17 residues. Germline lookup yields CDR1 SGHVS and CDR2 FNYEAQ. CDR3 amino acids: CASRGGTPSTIAGELFF. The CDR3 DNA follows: TGTGCCAGCAGGGGGGGGACGCCGAGTACGATAGCCGGGGAGCTGTTTTTT.

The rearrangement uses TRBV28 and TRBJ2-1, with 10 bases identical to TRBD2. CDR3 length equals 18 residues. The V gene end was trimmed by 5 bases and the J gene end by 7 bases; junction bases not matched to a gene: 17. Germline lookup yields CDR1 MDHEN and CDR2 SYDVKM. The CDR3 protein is CASSPLGWSGRAKNEQFF. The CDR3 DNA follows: TGTGCCAGCAGTCCCTTAGGATGGAGCGGGAGGGCCAAGAATGAGCAGTTCTTC.

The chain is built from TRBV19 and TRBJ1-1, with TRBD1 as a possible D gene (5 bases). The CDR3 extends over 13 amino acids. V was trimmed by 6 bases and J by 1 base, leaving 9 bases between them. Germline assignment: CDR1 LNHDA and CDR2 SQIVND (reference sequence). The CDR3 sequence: CASSLTGNTEAFF. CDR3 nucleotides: TGTGCCAGTAGCCTCACAGGGAACACTGAAGCTTTCTTT.

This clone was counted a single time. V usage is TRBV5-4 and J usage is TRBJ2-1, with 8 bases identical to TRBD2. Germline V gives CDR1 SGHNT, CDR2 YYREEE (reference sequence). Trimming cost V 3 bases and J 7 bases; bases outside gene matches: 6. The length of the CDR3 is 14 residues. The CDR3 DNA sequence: TGTGCCAGCAGCTCAGTGGGACTAGTGAATGAGCAGTTCTTC. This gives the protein CASSSVGLVNEQFF.

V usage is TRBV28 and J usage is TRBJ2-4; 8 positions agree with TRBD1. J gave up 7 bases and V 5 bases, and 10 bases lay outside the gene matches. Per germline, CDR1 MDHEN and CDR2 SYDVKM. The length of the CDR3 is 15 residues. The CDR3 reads CASSRRTGTMNIQYF. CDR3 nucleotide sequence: TGTGCCAGCAGTCGAAGGACAGGGACGATGAACATTCAGTACTTC.

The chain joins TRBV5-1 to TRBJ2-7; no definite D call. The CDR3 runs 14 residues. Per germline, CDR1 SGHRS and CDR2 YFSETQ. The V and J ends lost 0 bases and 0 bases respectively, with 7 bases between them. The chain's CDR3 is CASSLDHSSYEQYF. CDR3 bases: TGCGCCAGCAGCTTGGATCACAGCTCCTACGAGCAGTACTTC.

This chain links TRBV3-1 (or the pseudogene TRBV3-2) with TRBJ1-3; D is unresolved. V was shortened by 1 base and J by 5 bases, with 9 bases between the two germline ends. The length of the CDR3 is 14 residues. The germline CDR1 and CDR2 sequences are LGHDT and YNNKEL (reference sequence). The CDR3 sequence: CASSQGQARNTIYF. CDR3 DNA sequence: TGTGCCAGCAGCCAAGGTCAGGCTCGAAACACCATATATTTT.

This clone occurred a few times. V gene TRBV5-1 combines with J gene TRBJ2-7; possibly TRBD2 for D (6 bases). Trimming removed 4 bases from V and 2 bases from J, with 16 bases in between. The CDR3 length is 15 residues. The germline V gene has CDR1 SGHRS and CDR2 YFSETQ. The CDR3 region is CASSARWGTAYEQYF. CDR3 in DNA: TGCGCCAGCAGCGCAAGGTGGGGGACTGCCTACGAGCAGTACTTC.

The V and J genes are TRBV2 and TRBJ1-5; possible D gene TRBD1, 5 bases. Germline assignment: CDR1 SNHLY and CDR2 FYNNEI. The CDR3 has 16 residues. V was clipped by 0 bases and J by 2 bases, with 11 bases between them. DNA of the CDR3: TGTGCCAGCAGTGAAGCGGGGGGAATTCGCAATCAGCCCCAGCATTTT. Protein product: CASSEAGGIRNQPQHF.

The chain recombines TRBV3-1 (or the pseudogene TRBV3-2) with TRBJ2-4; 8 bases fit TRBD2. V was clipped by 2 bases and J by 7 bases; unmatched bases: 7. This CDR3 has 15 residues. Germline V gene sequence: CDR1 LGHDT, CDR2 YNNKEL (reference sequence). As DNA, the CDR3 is TGTGCCAGCAGCCAATCGGGCGGGAGGCCCAACATTCAGTACTTC. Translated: CASSQSGGRPNIQYF.

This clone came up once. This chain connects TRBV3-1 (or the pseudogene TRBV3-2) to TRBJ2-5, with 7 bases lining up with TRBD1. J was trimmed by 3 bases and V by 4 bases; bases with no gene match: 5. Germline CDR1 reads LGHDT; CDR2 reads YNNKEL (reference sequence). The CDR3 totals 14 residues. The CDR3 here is CASSPRQGEETQYF. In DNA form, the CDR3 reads TGTGCCAGCAGCCCCCGACAGGGAGAAGAGACCCAGTACTTC.

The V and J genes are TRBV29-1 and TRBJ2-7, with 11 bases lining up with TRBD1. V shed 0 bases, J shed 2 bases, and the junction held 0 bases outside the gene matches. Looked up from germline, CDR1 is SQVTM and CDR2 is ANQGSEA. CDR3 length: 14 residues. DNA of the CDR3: TGCAGCGTTGAAGAGGACAGGGGGCCCTACGAGCAGTACTTC. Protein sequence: CSVEEDRGPYEQYF.

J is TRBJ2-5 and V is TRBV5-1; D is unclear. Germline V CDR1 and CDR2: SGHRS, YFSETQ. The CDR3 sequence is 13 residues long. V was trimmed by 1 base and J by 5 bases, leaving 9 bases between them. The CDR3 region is CASSLRSGETQYF. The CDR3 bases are TGCGCCAGCAGCTTGAGGTCAGGCGAGACCCAGTACTTC.

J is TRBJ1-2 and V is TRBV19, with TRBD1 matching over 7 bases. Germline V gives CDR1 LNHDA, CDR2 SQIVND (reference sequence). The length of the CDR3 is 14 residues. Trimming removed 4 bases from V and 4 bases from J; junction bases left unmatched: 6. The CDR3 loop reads CASSNRQGPYGYTF. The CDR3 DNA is TGTGCCAGTAGTAACAGACAGGGCCCCTATGGCTACACCTTC.